A single sample is the source of the 15 T cell receptor beta chains below, sequenced in a study of blood T cell repertoires in COVID-19. Sequencing was performed with immunoSEQ multiplex PCR; in TCRdb, only in-frame clones are kept and a portion is missing. Among fewer than 300,000 clones listed, more than 65% were seen once. Sample: peripheral blood. These receptors were obtained from a woman aged 18-35 years with acute or convalescent COVID-19.

This sequence joins TRBV6-5 and TRBJ1-3, with D unresolved. Germline V gene sequence: CDR1 MNHEY, CDR2 SVGAGI. The CDR3 has 14 residues. Trimming shortened V by 6 bases and J by 0 bases, and 9 bases separated the two germline ends. CDR3 DNA sequence: TGTGCCAGCAGCCCAGGAGGCTCTGGAAACACCATATATTTT. Residues: CASSPGGSGNTIYF.

The gene calls are TRBV5-1 and TRBJ2-7; TRBD2 might be the D (7 bases). The V gene's germline CDR1 is SGHRS and CDR2 YFSETQ. Trimming stripped 4 bases from V and 2 bases from J, with 19 bases between. CDR3 length: 16 amino acids. The CDR3 reads CASSANGGPLAYEQYF. In DNA form, the CDR3 reads TGCGCCAGCAGCGCCAACGGGGGGCCCCTAGCCTACGAGCAGTACTTC.

J is TRBJ2-7 and V is TRBV24-1; D might be TRBD1 (7 bases). There are 15 residues in the CDR3. The V and J ends lost 4 bases and 3 bases respectively, with 15 bases between them. Looked up from germline, CDR1 is KGHDR and CDR2 is SFDVKD. The DNA for the CDR3 is TGTGCCACCAGTGACCCTACCAGGGGGGTCTACGAGCAGTACTTC. Translating gives CATSDPTRGVYEQYF.

This clone was counted once. V is TRBV10-1 and J is TRBJ2-4, with 7 nucleotides matching TRBD1. Germline lookup yields CDR1 WNHNN and CDR2 SYGVQD (reference sequence). V was pared by 6 bases and J by 9 bases, with 17 bases of the junction left unmatched. The CDR3 contains 16 residues. The CDR3 spells CASRAGLGQRRGIQYF. The CDR3 DNA sequence: TGCGCCAGCAGGGCCGGGTTGGGACAGCGACGGGGCATTCAGTACTTC.

The rearrangement joins TRBV6-4 to TRBJ1-1; D not resolved. The germline V and J ends were trimmed by 4 bases and 0 bases, with 6 bases remaining between them. This CDR3 has 13 residues. CDR1 is MRHNA, CDR2 SNTAGT, per germline. DNA of the CDR3: TGTGCCAGCAGTGTCCGTATGAACACTGAAGCTTTCTTT. Amino acids: CASSVRMNTEAFF.

V gene TRBV19 combines with J gene TRBJ2-5; TRBD1 agrees at 7 bases. The CDR3 spans 13 residues. Unmatched junction bases numbered 5, after V lost 6 bases and J lost 4 bases. Germline lookup yields CDR1 LNHDA and CDR2 SQIVND (reference sequence). CDR3 sequence (DNA): TGTGCCAGTAGGAGGACAGGCCCAGAGACCCAGTACTTC. Translating it yields CASRRTGPETQYF.

The chain recombines TRBV14 with TRBJ2-5; 12 positions agree with TRBD1. Germline loops: CDR1 SGHDN, CDR2 FVKESK. After removal of 3 bases from V and 4 bases from J, the junction contained 15 bases not matched to a gene. This CDR3 has 19 residues. The CDR3 coding sequence is TGTGCCAGCAGCCATATTAACCTCCGGGACAGGGGGCTCTCAGAGACCCAGTACTTC. Translation: CASSHINLRDRGLSETQYF.

The genes are TRBV29-1 and TRBJ1-5, with 10 bases matching TRBD1. This CDR3 region has 14 residues. V lost 5 bases and J lost 7; bases outside the gene matches: 8. Germline V gene lookup returns CDR1 SQVTM and CDR2 ANQGSEA. CDR3 in DNA: TGCAGCGTTTTGACAGGGGGCGCAGGGCAGCCCCAGCATTTT. Protein sequence: CSVLTGGAGQPQHF.

The V call is TRBV3-1 (or the pseudogene TRBV3-2), the J call TRBJ1-2; no clear D. Germline V gene data show CDR1 as LGHDT and CDR2 as YNNKEL (reference sequence). V lost 3 bases, J lost 0 bases, and 5 bases lay in between. CDR3 length: 13 residues. The CDR3 nucleotides are TGTGCCAGCAGCCAGGGAGCTAACTATGGCTACACCTTC. Protein product: CASSQGANYGYTF.

This clone has a single count. This chain links TRBV25-1 with TRBJ1-1; D remains unclear. Trimming stripped 5 bases from V and 6 bases from J, with 7 bases between. CDR1 and CDR2 from the germline V gene are MGHDK and SYGVNS. This CDR3 comprises 11 residues. The CDR3 nucleotides are TGTGCCAGCAGTAGCCTTGCTGAAGCTTTCTTT. Translated, it gives CASSSLAEAFF.

J is TRBJ1-1 and V is TRBV6-5; the D gene is possibly TRBD1 (6 bases). V lost 4 bases, J lost 3 bases, and 12 bases lay in between. The CDR3 runs 14 residues. Per germline, CDR1 MNHEY and CDR2 SVGAGI. The CDR3 bases are TGTGCCAGCAGTTCACCACCAGGGGACACTGAAGCTTTCTTT. Translated, it gives CASSSPPGDTEAFF.

The chain has TRBV30 and TRBJ2-7; D is unresolved. Trimming removed 2 bases at V and 2 bases at J, with 10 bases between. The CDR3 runs 13 residues. Germline V gene data show CDR1 as GTSNPN and CDR2 as SVGIG (reference sequence). The CDR3: CAWSPVAPYEQYF. For the CDR3, the DNA is TGTGCCTGGAGTCCCGTGGCCCCCTACGAGCAGTACTTC. The full variable domain, rest sourced from reference TRBV30 and TRBJ2-7, is SQTIHQWPATLVQPVGSPLSLECTVEGTSNPNLYWYRQAAGRGLQLLFYSVGIGQISSEVPQNLSASRPQDRQFILSSKKLLLSDSGFYLCAWSPVAPYEQYFGPGTRLTVT.

V and J are TRBV27 and TRBJ2-1, with 14 bases aligning to TRBD2. This CDR3 spans 22 amino acids. CDR1 is MNHEY, CDR2 SMNVEV, per germline (reference sequence). The ends lost 6 bases at V and 0 bases at J; junction bases unmatched: 19. The CDR3 loop reads CASSLLRPRTSGRTSSYNEQFF. The DNA for the CDR3 is TGTGCCAGCAGCCTTTTACGCCCCCGGACTAGCGGGAGGACCAGCTCCTACAATGAGCAGTTCTTC.

This chain connects TRBV7-8 to TRBJ2-2, with 7 positions matching TRBD1. The CDR3 runs to 15 residues. Germline V CDR1 and CDR2: SGHVS, FQNEAQ. The ends lost 1 base at V and 3 bases at J; junction bases unmatched: 2. As DNA, the CDR3 is TGTGCCAGCAGCTTAGGAGGGGGCTACACCGGGGAGCTGTTTTTT. Encoded protein: CASSLGGGYTGELFF.

The V gene is TRBV19, the J gene TRBJ2-5; possible D gene TRBD2, 6 bases. The germline gives CDR1 LNHDA, CDR2 SQIVND (reference sequence). Trimming left V 4 bases short and J 1 base short, with 16 bases between. CDR3 length: 16 residues. The DNA of the CDR3 is TGTGCCAGTAGTACAGCTCGCGGAGGGGTCCAAGAGACCCAGTACTTC. This encodes CASSTARGGVQETQYF.